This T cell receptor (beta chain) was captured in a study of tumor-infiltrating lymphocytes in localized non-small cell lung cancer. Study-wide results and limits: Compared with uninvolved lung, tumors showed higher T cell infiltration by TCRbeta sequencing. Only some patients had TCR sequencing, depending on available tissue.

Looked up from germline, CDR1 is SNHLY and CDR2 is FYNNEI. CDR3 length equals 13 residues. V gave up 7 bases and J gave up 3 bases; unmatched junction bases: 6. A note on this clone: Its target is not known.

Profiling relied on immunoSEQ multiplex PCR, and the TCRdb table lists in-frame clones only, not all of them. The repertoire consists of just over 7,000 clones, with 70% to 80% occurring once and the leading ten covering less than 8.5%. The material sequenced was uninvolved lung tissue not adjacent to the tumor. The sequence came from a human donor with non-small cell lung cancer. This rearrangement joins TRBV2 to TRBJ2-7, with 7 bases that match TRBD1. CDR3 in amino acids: CASNDRDDYEQYF. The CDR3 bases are TGTGCCAGCAACGACAGGGACGACTACGAGCAGTACTTC.